This entry features one T cell receptor (beta chain) sequence. Its antigen is still unknown. The data were obtained in a study of T cell repertoires in ileal Crohn's disease. Study conclusions and caveats: Clonal expansions were more frequent in active smokers than non-smokers at surgery.

This table comes from immunoSEQ multiplex PCR, and its TCRdb copy is limited to in-frame clones, with some not included. The sample includes almost 7,500 clones, roughly 81% of them seen just once. Time point reported: proximal margin of the surgical specimen (macroscopically non-inflamed). This CDR3 region has 13 residues. Germline V CDR1 and CDR2: SNHLY, FYNNEI. V lost 10 bases to trimming and J lost 10 bases, with 20 bases between them. This TCR was recovered from an adult with Crohn's disease. Sequenced: ileal tissue. J is TRBJ2-1 and V is TRBV2, with D tentatively TRBD1 (5 bases). Here the CDR3 reads CATDSSGIAEQFF. The CDR3 DNA reads TGTGCCACAGACAGTTCAGGAATTGCCGAGCAGTTCTTC.